Here is one T cell receptor beta chain with its context. Its target is not known. This entry belongs to a study of cytomegalovirus exposure and HLA in healthy donors. Study-wide context: Prior work identified under 130 million unique TCR beta sequences in around 170 million T cells.

Overall study findings and caveats: Donor immune exposure was known only as CMV serostatus. The study put some 150 TCR beta chains on its list as cytomegalovirus-associated.

With 60 Vbeta and 13 Jbeta primers, the PCR was carried out. Here immunoSEQ multiplex PCR was the method, and the copy in TCRdb shows in-frame clones only, minus some. The sample lists under 100,000 clones, roughly 63% seen once, with about 15% in the top ten. The CDR3 runs 14 residues. V lost 6 bases, J lost 4 bases, and 6 bases stayed unmatched. Germline V lookup: CDR1 KGHSH, CDR2 LQKENI. The chain recombines TRBV18 with TRBJ2-7, with 10 bases lining up with TRBD2. The source material was PBMCs. The source of this sequence is a woman between 35 and 50 years old in good health and CMV-seropositive. CDR3 in DNA: TGTGCCAGCTCTCCCGGGACTAGCGCGTACGAGCAGTACTTC. It codes for CASSPGTSAYEQYF.